This entry lists 24 T cell receptor beta chains sequenced from one sample in a study of T cell repertoires in cytomegalovirus infection. Via MiXCR, TCRdb re-called the reads, giving one row per CDR3 protein. Of 200,000 to 250,000 distinct CDR3 sequences listed, roughly two fifths are singletons. These TCRs' antigens remain unknown. Specimen: CD8+ T cells from cultured PBMCs, collected from culture after CMV antigen stimulation. The origin of the receptors is a human donor in good health (CMV status not recorded). Some clones in this sample may be carry-over from other donors' samples.

The V gene is TRBV6-6, the J gene TRBJ2-1; TRBD2 might be the D (5 bases). V was clipped by 3 bases and J by 10 bases, with 16 bases between them. CDR3 length equals 14 residues. Germline values: CDR1 MNHNY, CDR2 SVGAGI (reference sequence). The DNA for the CDR3 is TGTGCCAGCAGTTATACCCCCGGGGAGTGGGAGCAGTTCTTC. It encodes CASSYTPGEWEQFF.

In this sample, this clonotype turned up a few times. This chain links TRBV7-9 with TRBJ1-2; weak D call: TRBD1 (5 bases). V was trimmed by 5 bases and J by 0 bases, leaving 13 bases between them. The germline V gene encodes CDR1 SEHNR and CDR2 FQNEAQ (reference sequence). This CDR3 has 15 amino acids. CDR3 amino acids: CASSQSRDPNYGYTF. CDR3 nucleotides: TGTGCCAGCAGCCAAAGCCGGGACCCTAACTATGGCTACACCTTC.

The chain is built from TRBV19 and TRBJ1-3, with 7 bases that match TRBD1. The CDR3 has 15 residues. Germline V gene sequence: CDR1 LNHDA, CDR2 SQIVND (reference sequence). Trimming cost V 7 bases and J 2 bases; bases outside gene matches: 8. The CDR3 region is CASKTRQGTGNTIYF. Written as DNA, the CDR3 is TGTGCCAGTAAGACCCGACAGGGAACTGGAAACACCATATATTTT.

This chain links TRBV7-9 with TRBJ2-7; D perhaps matches TRBD1 (5 bases). V was trimmed by 3 bases and J by 2 bases, leaving 11 bases between them. The germline V gene encodes CDR1 SEHNR and CDR2 FQNEAQ (reference sequence). This CDR3 has 14 residues. CDR3 nucleotides: TGTGCCAGCAGCTTCGCGGACACCACCTACGAGCAGTACTTC. It codes for CASSFADTTYEQYF. Variable domain in full (rest from reference TRBV7-9 and TRBJ2-7): DTGVSQNPRHKITKRGQNVTFRCDPISEHNRLYWYRQTLGQGPEFLTYFQNEAQLEKSRLLSDRFSAERPKGSFSTLEIQRTEQGDSAMYLCASSFADTTYEQYFGPGTRLTVT.

This clonotype came up a few times. This chain connects TRBV28 to TRBJ2-1; 7 nucleotides align to TRBD2. Per the germline V gene, CDR1 is MDHEN and CDR2 is SYDVKM. J lost 5 bases, V lost 2 bases, and 12 bases had no gene match. This CDR3 region has 17 residues. In DNA, the CDR3 is TGTGCCAGCAGTTTAAGGACGGGACTACCCTACGACAATGAGCAGTTCTTC. Protein sequence: CASSLRTGLPYDNEQFF.

CDR3 in amino acids: CASGLGYNEQFF. DNA for the CDR3: TGTGCTAGTGGTTTGGGTTACAATGAGCAGTTCTTC. The rearrangement links TRBV12-5 to TRBJ2-1; D is ambiguous. Germline lookup yields CDR1 LGHNT and CDR2 FRNRAP. This CDR3 is 12 amino acids long. V lost 1 base, J lost 4 bases, and 2 bases lay in between.

Comment on this clonotype: A much more abundant neighbour one base away suggests this may be a read error. The chain employs TRBV6-5 and TRBJ1-2; tentatively, D is TRBD1 (6 bases). The CDR3 runs 16 residues. Germline-derived CDR1 and CDR2 are MNHEY and SVGAGI. The CDR3 coding sequence is TGTGCCAGCAGTTACTCGAAGGGGGGGGGAGTCTATGTCTACACCTTC. Translating gives CASSYSKGGGVYVYTF.

This clonotype was observed once. V usage is TRBV28 and J usage is TRBJ1-5; D uncertain. V was trimmed by 3 bases and J by 3 bases, leaving 6 bases between them. Germline CDR1 reads MDHEN; CDR2 reads SYDVKM. There are 13 residues in the CDR3. CDR3 coding DNA: TGTGCCAGCAGTTTGACCCACAATCAGCCCCAGCATTTT. Translation: CASSLTHNQPQHF. Full variable domain (remainder filled in from reference TRBV28 and TRBJ1-5): DVKVTQSSRYLVKRTGEKVFLECVQDMDHENMFWYRQDPGLGLRLIYFSYDVKMKEKGDIPEGYSVSREKKERFSLILESASTNQTSMYLCASSLTHNQPQHFGDGTRLSIL.

This clonotype has just one count. The chain joins TRBV7-9 to TRBJ2-3; the D gene is possibly TRBD1 (5 bases). Germline-derived CDR1 and CDR2 are SEHNR and FQNEAQ (reference sequence). The V and J ends lost 5 bases and 4 bases respectively, with 19 bases between them. This CDR3 is 16 amino acids long. This CDR3 reads CASSGHRSHQSDTQYF. CDR3 DNA sequence: TGTGCCAGCAGCGGTCACAGGAGTCACCAGTCAGATACGCAGTATTTT.

The chain combines TRBV7-9 with TRBJ1-1; D call uncertain. Germline V lookup: CDR1 SEHNR, CDR2 FQNEAQ (reference sequence). With 4 bases removed from V and 7 bases from J, the gap between germline ends came to 13 bases. The CDR3 has 13 residues. The CDR3 DNA reads TGTGCCAGCAGCTCTGACCCGACGGGTGAAGCTTTCTTT. Its translation is CASSSDPTGEAFF.

Concerning this clonotype: Sequence at one end of the junction differs from germline and may be a read error. V gene TRBV7-9 combines with J gene TRBJ2-7; tentative D call: TRBD2 (5 bases). There are 13 residues in the CDR3. From germline, CDR1 is SEHNR and CDR2 FQNEAQ (reference sequence). CDR3 protein: CASSGRVSYVQYF. The CDR3 DNA is TGTGCCAGCAGCGGGCGGGTCTCCTACGTGCAGTACTTC.

This clonotype came up a few times. The V and J genes are TRBV3-1 and TRBJ2-1; maybe TRBD2 (7 bases). Germline V gives CDR1 LGHDT, CDR2 YNNKEL (reference sequence). Trimming removed 5 bases from V and 7 bases from J, with 18 bases in between. The CDR3 covers 15 residues. The CDR3 sequence: CASSFEGGLGNEQFF. In DNA, the CDR3 is TGTGCCAGCAGCTTCGAGGGGGGGCTGGGGAATGAGCAGTTCTTC.

This clonotype was detected ten times or more. This sequence joins TRBV4-2 and TRBJ2-3, with D unresolved. The V end was cut by 2 bases, the J end by 0 bases, with 12 bases between. Germline assignment: CDR1 LGHNA and CDR2 YNFKEQ. CDR3 length: 16 residues. CDR3 sequence reads: CASSQRSGFSTDTQYF. The CDR3 DNA sequence: TGTGCCAGCAGCCAACGGTCCGGGTTTAGCACAGATACGCAGTATTTT.

This clonotype was counted at least ten times. This rearrangement joins TRBV7-8 to TRBJ2-3, with D perhaps matching TRBD2 (6 bases). Looked up from germline, CDR1 is SGHVS and CDR2 is FQNEAQ. Deletions cut 5 bases from V and 1 base from J, with 16 bases between. The CDR3 runs 16 residues. The chain's CDR3 is CASSRDPGLRTDTQYF. CDR3 nucleotides: TGTGCCAGCAGCCGAGACCCGGGACTCCGCACAGATACGCAGTATTTT.

This clonotype was detected a few times. V gene TRBV9 combines with J gene TRBJ2-7; possibly TRBD1 for D (5 bases). CDR1 and CDR2 (germline): SGDLS, YYNGEE. The CDR3 is 14 amino acids. V was shortened by 2 bases and J by 1 base, with 10 bases between the two germline ends. The CDR3 DNA is TGTGCCAGCAGCGTTAAGGACATTTCCTACGAGCAGTACTTC. Its translation: CASSVKDISYEQYF.

The chain carries TRBV7-9 and TRBJ1-2; D gene uncertain. V gave up 1 base and J gave up 8 bases, with 11 bases separating them. Germline lookup yields CDR1 SEHNR and CDR2 FQNEAQ (reference sequence). The CDR3 totals 13 residues. CDR3 nucleotides: TGTGCCAGCAGCTTAGGGCAGGCTCGCGGCTACACCTTC. Protein sequence: CASSLGQARGYTF.

CDR3 DNA: TGTGCCAGCAGTAATACGCTTCTGGGGACACCGTATGGCTACACCTTC. It is translated as CASSNTLLGTPYGYTF. This chain connects TRBV25-1 to TRBJ1-2; tentative D call: TRBD1 (6 bases). V gave up 5 bases and J gave up 5 bases, with 21 bases separating them. This CDR3 spans 16 amino acids. The germline gives CDR1 MGHDK, CDR2 SYGVNS.

This rearrangement joins TRBV7-9 to TRBJ2-7; 8 bases line up with TRBD1. The CDR3 contains 14 residues. The germline V gene encodes CDR1 SEHNR and CDR2 FQNEAQ (reference sequence). The ends lost 4 bases at V and 9 bases at J; junction bases unmatched: 11. The CDR3 protein is CASSSTDREVWQYF. The DNA for the CDR3 is TGTGCCAGCAGCTCTACGGACAGGGAAGTTTGGCAGTACTTC.

This rearrangement joins TRBV4-2 to TRBJ1-6; 8 positions match TRBD1. The CDR3 runs to 21 residues. CDR1 is LGHNA, CDR2 YNFKEQ, per germline. V dropped 0 bases and J dropped 8; count of bases not matched to a gene: 21. The CDR3 sequence: CASSQDLSGRDRTGAHSPLHF. DNA of the CDR3: TGTGCCAGCAGCCAAGATCTCTCTGGGCGGGACAGGACCGGGGCCCATTCACCCCTCCACTTT.

The rearrangement links TRBV6-2 or TRBV6-3 to TRBJ2-7; TRBD1 is a possible D gene (6 bases). The CDR3 is made up of 14 amino acids. Germline CDR1 reads MNHEY; CDR2 reads SVGEGT. Between the trimmed V and J ends, which lost 2 bases and 0 bases, there was a span of 8 bases. In nucleotides, the CDR3 is TGTGCCAGCAGTTACGACAGGACCTCCTACGAGCAGTACTTC. It yields the protein CASSYDRTSYEQYF.

This clonotype came up many times. V usage is TRBV7-2 and J usage is TRBJ1-2, with D uncertain. The length of the CDR3 is 13 residues. V lost 4 bases and J lost 3, with 9 bases in between. The germline V gene has CDR1 SGHTA and CDR2 FQGNSA. The CDR3 sequence is CASSSPDDYGYTF. The CDR3 nucleotides read TGTGCCAGCAGCTCCCCCGACGACTATGGCTACACCTTC.

Remarks on this clonotype: At one boundary the junction diverges from the germline segment, which might be a read error. V is TRBV4-1 and J is TRBJ2-7; D is uncertain. In germline, CDR1 is MGHRA, CDR2 YSYEKL. CDR3 length equals 13 residues. CDR3 nucleotide sequence: TGTGCCAGCAGCCAGACCCTTAGCAGCGAGCAGTACTTC. Protein: CASSQTLSSEQYF.

Details on this clonotype: A much larger clone differs from this one at a single base, so this may be a read error. Here the CDR3 omits its conserved ending phenylalanine or tryptophan, so a read error is the likely source. In DNA, the CDR3 is TGTGCCAGCAGCTTAGGGACAGGGGGAACCTACGAGCAGTACCTC. Translated: CASSLGTGGTYEQYL. This chain uses TRBV7-2 with TRBJ2-7, with 10 bases lining up with TRBD1. Germline V gene sequence: CDR1 SGHTA, CDR2 FQGNSA. The ends lost 1 base at V and 2 bases at J; junction bases unmatched: 2. CDR3 size: 15 residues.

This clonotype was observed a handful of times. The chain uses TRBV27 and TRBJ1-1; tentatively, D is TRBD1 (6 bases). This CDR3 region has 16 residues. The V and J ends lost 5 bases and 3 bases respectively, with 19 bases between them. CDR1 is MNHEY and CDR2 is SMNVEV in the germline V gene (reference sequence). CDR3 DNA sequence: TGTGCCAGCAGTCCGACAGGCGTCTGGGTGGACACTGAAGCTTTCTTT. It specifies CASSPTGVWVDTEAFF.